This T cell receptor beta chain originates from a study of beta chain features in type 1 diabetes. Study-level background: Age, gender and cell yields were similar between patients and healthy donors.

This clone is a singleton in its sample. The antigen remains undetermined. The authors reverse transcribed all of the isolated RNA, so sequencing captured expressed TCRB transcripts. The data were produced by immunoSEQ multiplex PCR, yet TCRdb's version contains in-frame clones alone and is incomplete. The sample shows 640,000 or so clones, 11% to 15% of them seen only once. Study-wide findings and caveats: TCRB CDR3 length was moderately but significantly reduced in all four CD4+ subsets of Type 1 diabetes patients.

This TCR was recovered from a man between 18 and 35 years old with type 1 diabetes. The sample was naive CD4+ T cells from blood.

CDR3 sequence: CASSTLTGELFF. The CDR3 DNA sequence: TGTGCCAGTAGTACCCTCACCGGGGAGCTGTTTTTT. J is TRBJ2-2 and V is TRBV19; no definite D call. Trimming stripped 4 bases from V and 4 bases from J, with 4 bases between. In germline, CDR1 is LNHDA, CDR2 SQIVND (reference sequence). This CDR3 contains 12 residues.